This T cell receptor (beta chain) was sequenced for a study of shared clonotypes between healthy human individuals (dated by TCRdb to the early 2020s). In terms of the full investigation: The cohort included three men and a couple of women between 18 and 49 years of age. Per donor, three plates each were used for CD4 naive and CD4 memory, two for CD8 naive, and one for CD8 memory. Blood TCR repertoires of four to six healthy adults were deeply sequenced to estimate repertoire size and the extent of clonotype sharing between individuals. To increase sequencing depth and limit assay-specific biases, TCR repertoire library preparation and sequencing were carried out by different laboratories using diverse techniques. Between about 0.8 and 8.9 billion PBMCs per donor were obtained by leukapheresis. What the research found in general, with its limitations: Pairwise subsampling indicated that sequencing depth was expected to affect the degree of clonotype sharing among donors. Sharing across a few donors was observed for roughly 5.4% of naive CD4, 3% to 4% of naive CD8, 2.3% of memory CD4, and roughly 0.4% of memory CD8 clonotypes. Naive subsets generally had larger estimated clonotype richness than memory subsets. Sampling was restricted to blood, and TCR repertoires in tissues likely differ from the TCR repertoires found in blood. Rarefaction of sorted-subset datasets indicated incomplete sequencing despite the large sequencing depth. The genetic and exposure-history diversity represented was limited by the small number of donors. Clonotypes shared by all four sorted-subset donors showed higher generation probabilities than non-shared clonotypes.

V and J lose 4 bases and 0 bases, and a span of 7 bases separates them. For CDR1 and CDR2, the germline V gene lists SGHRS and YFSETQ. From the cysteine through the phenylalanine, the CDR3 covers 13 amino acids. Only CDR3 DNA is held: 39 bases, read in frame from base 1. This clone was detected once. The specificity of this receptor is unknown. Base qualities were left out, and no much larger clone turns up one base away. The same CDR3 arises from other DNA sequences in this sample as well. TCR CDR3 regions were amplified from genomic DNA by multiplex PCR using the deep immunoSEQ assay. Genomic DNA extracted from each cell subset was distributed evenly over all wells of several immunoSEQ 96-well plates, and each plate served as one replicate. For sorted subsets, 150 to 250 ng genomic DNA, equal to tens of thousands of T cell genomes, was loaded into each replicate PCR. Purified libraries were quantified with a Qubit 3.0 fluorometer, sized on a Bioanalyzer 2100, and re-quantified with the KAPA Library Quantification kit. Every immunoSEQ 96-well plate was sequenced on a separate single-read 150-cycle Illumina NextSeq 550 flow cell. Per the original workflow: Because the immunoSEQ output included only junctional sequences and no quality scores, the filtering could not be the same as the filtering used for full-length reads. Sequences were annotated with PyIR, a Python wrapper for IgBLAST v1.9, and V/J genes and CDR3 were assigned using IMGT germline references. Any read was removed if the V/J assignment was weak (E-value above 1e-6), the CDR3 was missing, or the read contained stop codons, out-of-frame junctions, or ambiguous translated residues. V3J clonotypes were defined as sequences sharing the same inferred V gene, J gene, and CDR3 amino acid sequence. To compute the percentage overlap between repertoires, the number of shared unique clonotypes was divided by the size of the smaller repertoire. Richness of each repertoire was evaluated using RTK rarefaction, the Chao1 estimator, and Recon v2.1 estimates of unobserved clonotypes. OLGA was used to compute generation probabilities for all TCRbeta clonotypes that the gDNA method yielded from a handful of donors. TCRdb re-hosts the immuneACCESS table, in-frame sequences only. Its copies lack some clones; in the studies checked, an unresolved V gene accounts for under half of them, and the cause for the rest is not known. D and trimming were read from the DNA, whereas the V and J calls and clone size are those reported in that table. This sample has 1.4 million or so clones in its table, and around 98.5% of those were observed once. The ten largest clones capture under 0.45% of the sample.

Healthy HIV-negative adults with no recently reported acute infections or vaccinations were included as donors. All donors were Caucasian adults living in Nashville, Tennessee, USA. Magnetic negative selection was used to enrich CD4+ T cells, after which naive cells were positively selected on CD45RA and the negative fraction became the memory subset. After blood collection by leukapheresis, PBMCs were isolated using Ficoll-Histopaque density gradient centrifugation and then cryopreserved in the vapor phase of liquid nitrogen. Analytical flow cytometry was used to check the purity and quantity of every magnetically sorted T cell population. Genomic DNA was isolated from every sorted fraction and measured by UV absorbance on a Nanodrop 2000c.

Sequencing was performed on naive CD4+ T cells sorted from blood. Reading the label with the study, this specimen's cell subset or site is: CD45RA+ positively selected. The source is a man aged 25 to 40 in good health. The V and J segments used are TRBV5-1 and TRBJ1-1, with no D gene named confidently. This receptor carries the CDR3 CASSPALNTEAFF. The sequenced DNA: TGCGCCAGCAGCCCCGCACTGAACACTGAAGCTTTCTTT.